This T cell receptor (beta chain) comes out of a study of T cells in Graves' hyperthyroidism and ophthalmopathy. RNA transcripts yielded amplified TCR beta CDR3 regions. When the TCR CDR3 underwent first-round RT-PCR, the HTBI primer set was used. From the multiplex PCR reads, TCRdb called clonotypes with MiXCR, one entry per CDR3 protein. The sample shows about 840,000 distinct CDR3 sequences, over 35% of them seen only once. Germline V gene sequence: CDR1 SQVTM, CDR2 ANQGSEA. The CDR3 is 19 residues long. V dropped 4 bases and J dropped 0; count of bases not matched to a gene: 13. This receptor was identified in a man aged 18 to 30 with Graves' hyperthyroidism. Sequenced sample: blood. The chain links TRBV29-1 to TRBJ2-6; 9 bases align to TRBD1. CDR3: CSVALDGRDRDSGANVLTF. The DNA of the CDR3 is TGCAGCGTTGCGCTAGATGGCCGGGACAGGGACTCTGGGGCCAACGTCCTGACTTTC.